This passage covers 22 T cell receptor beta chains from one sample sequenced in a study of post-analysis software for immune sequencing data. These receptors' antigens are unknown. Incorporated into the TCR beta cDNA libraries were unique molecular identifiers, which served to reduce PCR and sequencing biases. TCRdb analysed the PCR reads with MiXCR anew, one entry per CDR3 protein. This table holds 350,000 to 450,000 distinct CDR3 sequences, 30% to 45% found once. Findings of the study overall: Comparison of patients with controls showed roughly five TRBV segments more frequent in patients, TRBV5-6, TRBV5-1 and TRBV20-1 among them.

Material: blood. All receptors come from a girl aged 10 to 17 with multiple sclerosis.

This chain links TRBV27 with TRBJ1-5, with D possibly being TRBD1 (5 bases). V lost 5 bases, J lost 4 bases, and 15 bases lay in between. This CDR3 is built from 15 residues. Germline V CDR1 and CDR2: MNHEY, SMNVEV (reference sequence). In DNA form, the CDR3 reads TGTGCCAGCAGTAGGGACTTTCGGGTAAATCAGCCCCAGCATTTT. Amino acid sequence: CASSRDFRVNQPQHF.

The chain couples TRBV3-1 to TRBJ2-5, with D uncertain. Near its end, the DNA agrees better with TRBJ2-7, so the J call may be wrong. This CDR3 has 14 residues. Germline CDR1 and CDR2: LGHDT and YNNKEL (reference sequence). The CDR3 DNA reads as TGTGCCAGCAGCCAATTCCGGCTCCGCGGCGAGCAGTACTTC. It yields the protein CASSQFRLRGEQYF.

This clonotype came up a few times. The chain has TRBV29-1 and TRBJ1-2, with D possibly being TRBD1 (5 bases). Looked up from germline, CDR1 is SQVTM and CDR2 is ANQGSEA. CDR3 length: 11 amino acids. This chain's CDR3 is CSAGGNYGYTF. CDR3 nucleotide sequence: TGCAGTGCCGGGGGTAACTATGGCTACACCTTC.

There are a few counts of this clonotype. This chain links TRBV4-2 with TRBJ2-3; TRBD2 matches at 7 bases. The CDR3 consists of 15 residues. Trimming took 5 bases from V and 2 from J; bases not matched to a gene: 7. The germline CDR1 and CDR2 sequences are LGHNA and YNFKEQ. The CDR3: CASSSWTRSTDTQYF. The DNA for the CDR3 is TGTGCCAGCAGCTCGTGGACTAGATCCACAGATACGCAGTATTTT.

The chain has TRBV10-3 and TRBJ2-5; D might be TRBD2 (5 bases). Trimming left V 5 bases short and J 7 bases short, with 8 bases between. The CDR3 is 11 residues long. Germline CDR1 reads ENHRY; CDR2 reads SYGVKD. This CDR3 is CAISRGATQYF. CDR3 bases: TGTGCCATCAGTCGGGGTGCGACCCAGTACTTC.

This clonotype has just a few counts. The chain uses TRBV21-1 and TRBJ2-3; the table's D gene call, TRBD2, was not cross checked with the DNA. TRBV21-1 is noted as a pseudogene. This CDR3 contains 16 residues. The CDR3 loop is CASSLTGRNSTDTQYF. For the CDR3, the DNA is TGTGCCAGCAGCCTAACGGGACGGAACTCTACAGATACGCAGTATTTT.

This CDR3 is CASRDPAGGQRLNEQFF. CDR3 coding DNA: TGTGCCAGCAGAGATCCCGCGGGAGGGCAGAGGTTGAATGAGCAGTTCTTC. The V call is TRBV6-2 or TRBV6-3, the J call TRBJ2-1, with 9 bases matching TRBD2. This CDR3 region has 17 residues. V shed 6 bases and J 7 bases; nucleotides not matched to a gene: 16. CDR1 is MNHEY, CDR2 SVGEGT, per germline.

The rearrangement uses TRBV5-1 and TRBJ2-3, with 8 positions matching TRBD1. The V gene end was trimmed by 4 bases and the J gene end by 4 bases; junction bases not matched to a gene: 17. CDR1 SGHRS and CDR2 YFSETQ come from the germline V gene. The CDR3 spans 18 residues. CDR3 nucleotide sequence: TGCGCCAGCAGCCCACGGCAGGGGGCAGGGGGCTATCCAGATACGCAGTATTTT. Its protein product is CASSPRQGAGGYPDTQYF. The whole variable domain, remainder taken from reference TRBV5-1 and TRBJ2-3, is KAGVTQTPRYLIKTRGQQVTLSCSPISGHRSVSWYQQTPGQGLQFLFEYFSETQRNKGNFPGRFSGRQFSNSRSEMNVSTLELGDSALYLCASSPRQGAGGYPDTQYFGPGTRLTVL.

The chain is built from TRBV7-9 and TRBJ2-1; TRBD2 might be the D (7 bases). CDR3 length equals 15 residues. Looked up from germline, CDR1 is SEHNR and CDR2 is FQNEAQ (reference sequence). Trimming cost V 5 bases and J 7 bases, with 18 bases left between them. The CDR3 nucleotides read TGTGCCAGCAGCCTAGAGGGGGGGTTTGGTAATGAGCAGTTCTTC. As protein: CASSLEGGFGNEQFF.

V and J are TRBV10-2 and TRBJ1-1; TRBD1 matches 9 bases. Germline loops: CDR1 WSHSY, CDR2 SAAADI. This CDR3 has 17 amino acids. V trimming: 3 bases; J trimming: 3 bases; junction bases outside the gene matches: 11. The CDR3, as DNA: TGCGCCAGCAGTGAAGGTCTTCCGGGACAGGGTTACACTGAAGCTTTCTTT. Amino acid sequence: CASSEGLPGQGYTEAFF.

This clonotype has only a few counts. The J gene is TRBJ2-7, the V gene TRBV20-1, with 8 bases fitting TRBD1. Germline CDR1 and CDR2: DFQATT and SNEGSKA (reference sequence). With V trimmed by 3 bases and J by 5 bases, 9 bases remained unmatched. The CDR3 covers 14 residues. CDR3 DNA sequence: TGCAGTGCTAGCAATGGGCAGGGGGCCAACGAGCAGTACTTC. Amino acids: CSASNGQGANEQYF.

In this sample, this clonotype turned up many times. The chain employs TRBV12-3 or TRBV12-4 and TRBJ2-4; TRBD1 agrees at 8 bases. The ends lost 3 bases at V and 9 bases at J; junction bases unmatched: 1. The length of the CDR3 is 12 residues. The CDR3 loop is CASSFDRGIQYF. The CDR3 DNA sequence: TGTGCCAGCAGTTTCGACAGGGGCATTCAGTACTTC.

The chain uses TRBV4-2 and TRBJ2-6; 11 bases are shared with TRBD2. The CDR3 extends over 17 amino acids. Germline V lookup: CDR1 LGHNA, CDR2 YNFKEQ. V gave up 0 bases and J gave up 2 bases; unmatched junction bases: 0. The CDR3 DNA is TGTGCCAGCAGCCAAGATAGCGGGGGGGCTGGGGCCAACGTCCTGACTTTC. It encodes CASSQDSGGAGANVLTF.

This clonotype was detected only a few times. The chain uses TRBV12-3 or TRBV12-4 and TRBJ1-2; 9 nucleotides agree with TRBD1. The junction had 4 bases not matched to a gene; V was cut back by 6 bases and J by 5 bases. CDR3 length: 13 amino acids. DNA for the CDR3: TGTGCCAGCAGAGGGACAGGGATTTATGGCTACACCTTC. Translation gives CASRGTGIYGYTF.

The CDR3 region has the DNA TGCAGCGCCCAGCTCTCGGGAGGGGTGAACACTGAAGCTTTCTTT. This codes for CSAQLSGGVNTEAFF. The rearrangement joins TRBV29-1 to TRBJ1-1; TRBD1 might be the D (5 bases). This CDR3 contains 15 residues. V was cut by 7 bases and J by 0 bases, with 18 bases left in between. The germline CDR1 and CDR2 sequences are SQVTM and ANQGSEA. The whole variable domain, filled in from reference TRBV29-1 and TRBJ1-1, reads SAVISQKPSRDICQRGTSLTIQCQVDSQVTMMFWYRQQPGQSLTLIATANQGSEATYESGFVIDKFPISRPNLTFSTLTVSNMSPEDSSIYLCSAQLSGGVNTEAFFGQGTRLTVV.

This clonotype was observed a few times. The V call is TRBV12-3 or TRBV12-4, the J call TRBJ2-1; 8 nucleotides line up with TRBD2. The ends lost 7 bases at V and 0 bases at J; junction bases unmatched: 2. The CDR3 loop spans 14 amino acids. The CDR3 loop reads CASIRGGSYNEQFF. CDR3 nucleotides: TGTGCCAGCATCCGGGGGGGCTCCTACAATGAGCAGTTCTTC.

The chain joins TRBV6-1 to TRBJ2-7; D remains unclear. Trimming removed 0 bases from V and 10 bases from J, with 22 bases in between. This CDR3 has 16 amino acids. Germline V CDR1 and CDR2: MNHNS, SASEGT. The CDR3 region has the DNA TGTGCCAGCAGTGAAGCGCCGAGACAATTGTATGATGCCCAGTACTTC. It translates to CASSEAPRQLYDAQYF.

V and J are TRBV12-3 or TRBV12-4 and TRBJ2-3; 9 bases map to TRBD2. This CDR3 has 12 amino acids. Losses at the gene ends were 3 bases for V and 14 bases for J; bases not matched to a gene: 6. CDR3 residues: CASSLVAGEGYF. The CDR3 coding sequence is TGTGCCAGCAGTTTGGTAGCGGGGGAGGGGTATTTT.

This clonotype turned up a few times. This chain joins TRBV5-1 and TRBJ2-7, with 8 bases that match TRBD2. Looked up from germline, CDR1 is SGHRS and CDR2 is YFSETQ. The CDR3 consists of 15 residues. Germline trimming cut 5 bases from V and 2 bases from J; bases unmatched to any gene: 9. CDR3 sequence reads: CASSPELAGPYEQYF. CDR3 nucleotides: TGCGCCAGCAGTCCCGAGCTAGCGGGCCCCTACGAGCAGTACTTC.

This clonotype was picked up a small number of times. In nucleotides, the CDR3 is TGCAGCGTAATCCAGGGATTGGGTTCTTGGGAGCAGTACTTC. It translates to CSVIQGLGSWEQYF. The chain couples TRBV29-1 to TRBJ2-5; D is perhaps TRBD1 or TRBD2 (5 bases each). The V and J ends lost 6 bases and 11 bases respectively, with 25 bases between them. The germline gives CDR1 SQVTM, CDR2 ANQGSEA. The CDR3 covers 14 residues.

This clonotype was counted only a few times. The rearrangement joins TRBV20-1 to TRBJ2-3; D is possibly TRBD2 (5 bases). The V end lost 4 bases, the J end lost 4 bases, and 12 bases lay between the germline ends. The CDR3 has 13 residues. The germline gives CDR1 DFQATT, CDR2 SNEGSKA (reference sequence). CDR3 loop: CSAMSGGADTQYF. Here the CDR3 DNA reads TGCAGTGCTATGAGCGGTGGGGCAGATACGCAGTATTTT.

The V gene is TRBV12-3 or TRBV12-4, the J gene TRBJ1-3; possibly TRBD1 for D (6 bases). Trimming shortened V by 6 bases and J by 0 bases, and 24 bases separated the two germline ends. This CDR3 spans 19 amino acids. The CDR3 loop reads CASSLRGTRQVTSGNTIYF. The CDR3 DNA reads as TGTGCCAGCAGCCTTAGGGGCACCCGACAGGTGACCTCTGGAAACACCATATATTTT.